This T cell receptor beta chain was identified in a study of T cells in Graves' hyperthyroidism and ophthalmopathy. General study results and limits: In the blood, most expanded thyroid clonotypes above 0.001 appeared as well. It was a median around 6 months before onset that the model predicted ophthalmopathy.

Those patients with uncontrolled infection, other autoimmune disease, pregnancy or lactation were excluded. V lost 0 bases and J lost 2, with 8 bases in between. Looked up from germline, CDR1 is SGDLS and CDR2 is YYNGEE. The CDR3 contains 14 residues. Researchers took RNA transcripts and amplified the TCR beta CDR3 regions from them. The TCR CDR3 was amplified in a first-round RT-PCR using the HTBI primer set. MiXCR, applied by TCRdb to the multiplex PCR reads, yields one record per CDR3 protein. In the table there are a few hundred thousand distinct CDR3 sequences, approximately 15% of which are singletons. This clonotype was detected ten times or more. Its antigen is currently unknown.

The chain carries TRBV9 and TRBJ2-5, with D unresolved. The sequence derives from a woman in her late teens or twenties with Graves' hyperthyroidism. Input material: blood. The CDR3 loop reads CASSVGLWQETQYF. The CDR3 region has the DNA TGTGCCAGCAGCGTAGGTTTGTGGCAAGAGACCCAGTACTTC.